The clone carrying this T cell receptor (beta chain) has just a few counts. Its target is not known. The sample comes from a study of T-cell memory formation after mild COVID-19. Overall study findings and caveats: Some SARS-CoV-2-responding clones were already detected in memory before infection.

Using its own MiXCR run on the 5' RACE reads, TCRdb lists one record per CDR3 protein. The repertoire has hundreds of thousands of distinct CDR3 sequences, around 27% of them found once; the top ten carry approximately 12%. Germline values: CDR1 SQVTM, CDR2 ANQGSEA. CDR3 size: 13 residues. The V end was cut by 8 bases, the J end by 1 base, with 14 bases between. J is TRBJ1-1 and V is TRBV29-1, with D possibly matching TRBD1 (6 bases). The source is an adult woman who had mild COVID-19 (a few samples of this study predate the infection). Cell type and time point are not known. The sequenced sample consisted of PBMCs or a T cell subset sorted from them (not recorded which). CDR3 region: CSSHRTANTEAFF. The CDR3 nucleotides are TGCAGCTCCCATCGGACAGCGAACACTGAAGCTTTCTTT.